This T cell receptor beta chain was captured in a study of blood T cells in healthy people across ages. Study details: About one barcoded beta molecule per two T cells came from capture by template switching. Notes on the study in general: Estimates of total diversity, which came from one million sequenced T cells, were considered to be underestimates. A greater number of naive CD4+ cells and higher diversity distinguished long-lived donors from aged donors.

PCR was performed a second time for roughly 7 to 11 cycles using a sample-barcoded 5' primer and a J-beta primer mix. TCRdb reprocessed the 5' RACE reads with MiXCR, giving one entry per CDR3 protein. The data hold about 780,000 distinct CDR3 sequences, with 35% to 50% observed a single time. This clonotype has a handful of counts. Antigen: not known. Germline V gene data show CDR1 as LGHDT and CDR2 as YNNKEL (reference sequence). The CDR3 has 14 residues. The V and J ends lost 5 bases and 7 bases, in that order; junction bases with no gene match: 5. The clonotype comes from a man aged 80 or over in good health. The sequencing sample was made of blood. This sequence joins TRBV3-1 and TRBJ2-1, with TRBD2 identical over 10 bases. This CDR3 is CASSEREGRNEQFF. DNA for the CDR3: TGTGCCAGCAGCGAGCGGGAGGGAAGGAATGAGCAGTTCTTC.